These 23 T cell receptor beta chains were all obtained from the same sample, sequenced in a study of blood T cell repertoires in COVID-19. Clones were sequenced by immunoSEQ multiplex PCR, and TCRdb holds only the in-frame ones, with some missing. The sample lists under 250,000 clones, 70% to 90% seen once, with roughly a sixth in the top ten. The sample taken for sequencing was peripheral blood. The source is a man between 45 and 60 years old with COVID-19, enrolled during active disease.

The V call is TRBV19, the J call TRBJ1-2; D is unresolved. Trimming took off 8 bases at V and 0 bases at J, with 10 bases between the two ends. This CDR3 region has 13 residues. Germline CDR1 LNHDA, CDR2 SQIVND (reference sequence). CDR3 nucleotides: TGTGCCAGTCGGTACGGGGCTAACTATGGCTACACCTTC. Its protein is CASRYGANYGYTF.

The rearrangement links TRBV6-2 or TRBV6-3 to TRBJ2-6; TRBD1 matches 9 bases. The V gene's germline CDR1 is MNHEY and CDR2 SVGEGT. The CDR3 spans 18 residues. V was clipped by 4 bases and J by 0 bases; unmatched bases: 7. The CDR3 spells CASSSRQGGYSGANVLTF. The CDR3 DNA reads as TGTGCCAGCAGTTCGAGACAGGGGGGCTACTCTGGGGCCAACGTCCTGACTTTC.

The chain combines TRBV5-4 with TRBJ2-7, with D perhaps TRBD2 (6 bases). Trimming took 4 bases from V and 0 from J, leaving 17 bases between them. This CDR3 is built from 16 residues. Germline V lookup: CDR1 SGHNT, CDR2 YYREEE (reference sequence). CDR3 loop: CASSAGLTRYSYEQYF. The CDR3 DNA reads TGTGCCAGCAGCGCGGGACTGACGCGCTACTCCTACGAGCAGTACTTC.

The chain links TRBV9 to TRBJ1-5; maybe TRBD1 (5 bases). The CDR3 spans 14 residues. Trimming stripped 3 bases from V and 0 bases from J, with 7 bases between. CDR1 and CDR2 from the germline V gene are SGDLS and YYNGEE. This CDR3 is CASSADTSNQPQHF. The CDR3 DNA reads TGTGCCAGCAGCGCGGACACTAGCAATCAGCCCCAGCATTTT.

This clone came up a few times. This rearrangement joins TRBV19 to TRBJ1-1; D may be TRBD1 (6 bases). CDR1 and CDR2 from the germline V gene are LNHDA and SQIVND (reference sequence). The V end was cut by 5 bases, the J end by 1 base, with 11 bases between. The CDR3 has 14 amino acids. This CDR3 reads CASSFRGQNTEAFF. Here the CDR3 DNA reads TGTGCCAGTAGTTTCAGGGGACAGAACACTGAAGCTTTCTTT.

This clone was seen a handful of times. The rearrangement joins TRBV30 to TRBJ1-1, with D perhaps matching TRBD1 (5 bases). This CDR3 has 14 amino acids. The ends were cut back, 3 bases at V and 0 bases at J, with 11 bases in the middle. Germline V CDR1 and CDR2: GTSNPN, SVGIG (reference sequence). CDR3 sequence: CAWRKARVNTEAFF. The CDR3 bases are TGTGCCTGGAGAAAGGCCAGGGTGAACACTGAAGCTTTCTTT.

The V and J genes are TRBV11-2 and TRBJ2-1; TRBD2 matches at 8 bases. There are 16 residues in the CDR3. Germline CDR1 is SGHAT and CDR2 is FQNNGV. V dropped 1 base and J dropped 7; count of bases not matched to a gene: 9. The CDR3 DNA reads as TGTGCCAGCAGCTTAGTGGCGGGGGGTTCTTGGAATGAGCAGTTCTTC. The encoded protein is CASSLVAGGSWNEQFF.

V gene TRBV5-8 combines with J gene TRBJ2-2; 8 bases agree with TRBD2. CDR1 and CDR2 from the germline V gene are SGHTS and YDEGEE. V shed 4 bases and J 5 bases; nucleotides not matched to a gene: 7. This CDR3 is 15 amino acids long. Here the CDR3 DNA reads TGTGCCAGCAGCCGCGGCGGGGGGCGGACCGGGGAGCTGTTTTTT. Amino acids: CASSRGGGRTGELFF.

V gene TRBV30 combines with J gene TRBJ1-5; D may be TRBD1 (5 bases). V was trimmed by 2 bases and J by 0 bases, leaving 14 bases between them. The CDR3 sequence is 16 residues long. Germline values: CDR1 GTSNPN, CDR2 SVGIG (reference sequence). The CDR3 protein is CAWSRIGTYSNQPQHF. In nucleotides, the CDR3 is TGTGCCTGGAGTAGGATCGGGACTTATAGCAATCAGCCCCAGCATTTT.

The V gene is TRBV3-1 (or the pseudogene TRBV3-2), the J gene TRBJ2-2; TRBD2 agrees at 8 bases. The V and J ends lost 3 bases and 4 bases, in that order; junction bases with no gene match: 10. Germline V CDR1 and CDR2: LGHDT, YNNKEL (reference sequence). This CDR3 spans 17 amino acids. As DNA, the CDR3 is TGTGCCAGCAGCCATCTTGGCGGGAGGTTTGGCACCGGGGAGCTGTTTTTT. Residues: CASSHLGGRFGTGELFF.

In this sample, this clone is medium-sized. The CDR3 region has the DNA TGTGCCACCAGTGACGATCGAGCGATAACAGATACGCAGTATTTT. Protein sequence: CATSDDRAITDTQYF. J is TRBJ2-3 and V is TRBV24-1; no firm D call. The V end lost 4 bases, the J end lost 3 bases, and 13 bases lay between the germline ends. The CDR3 has 15 amino acids. The germline V gene has CDR1 KGHDR and CDR2 SFDVKD.

The chain employs TRBV15 and TRBJ1-5, with 10 bases identical to TRBD1. This CDR3 comprises 18 residues. J was trimmed by 4 bases and V by 0 bases; bases with no gene match: 9. CDR1 LNHNV and CDR2 YYDKDF come from the germline V gene (reference sequence). Written as DNA, the CDR3 is TGTGCCACCAGCAGAGATCTGACAGGGGGCATATTAAATCAGCCCCAGCATTTT. Its translation is CATSRDLTGGILNQPQHF.

The chain links TRBV19 to TRBJ1-5, with D tentatively TRBD1 (6 bases). The germline V gene has CDR1 LNHDA and CDR2 SQIVND (reference sequence). V was trimmed by 7 bases and J by 3 bases, leaving 16 bases between them. The CDR3 loop spans 15 amino acids. The DNA for the CDR3 is TGTGCCAGTACCTCATGGGGACAAGTCAATCAGCCCCAGCATTTT. It translates to CASTSWGQVNQPQHF.

This clone came up a few times. This chain uses TRBV7-9 with TRBJ1-5, with 9 bases fitting TRBD1. The germline CDR1 and CDR2 sequences are SEHNR and FQNEAQ (reference sequence). V lost 4 bases, J lost 4 bases, and 5 bases stayed unmatched. The CDR3 contains 15 residues. The CDR3 spells CASSSGQGRNQPQHF. The CDR3 DNA reads as TGTGCCAGCAGCTCGGGACAGGGTCGTAATCAGCCCCAGCATTTT.

On this clone itself: In the same sample, other DNA sequences code for this CDR3. This chain connects TRBV5-6 to TRBJ2-7, with 7 positions matching TRBD1. Germline-derived CDR1 and CDR2 are SGHDT and YYEEEE. The J segment lost 3 bases and the V segment lost 1 base, leaving 4 bases of the junction unmatched. The CDR3 length is 14 residues. The CDR3 is CASSLPGGSYEQYF. CDR3 coding DNA: TGTGCCAGCAGCTTGCCAGGGGGAAGCTACGAGCAGTACTTC.

The chain is built from TRBV24-1 and TRBJ1-3; TRBD1 matches at 7 bases. The CDR3 sequence is 17 residues long. V trimming: 0 bases; J trimming: 4 bases; junction bases outside the gene matches: 8. CDR1 and CDR2 from the germline V gene are KGHDR and SFDVKD. CDR3 amino acids: CATSDLLLRRGGNTIYF. CDR3 DNA sequence: TGTGCCACCAGTGATTTGCTGCTTCGCAGGGGGGGAAACACCATATATTTT.

The rearrangement joins TRBV12-5 to TRBJ2-7, with 11 bases that match TRBD1. Trimming took 0 bases from V and 3 from J; bases not matched to a gene: 7. This CDR3 is 17 amino acids long. Germline CDR1 and CDR2: LGHNT and FRNRAP. For the CDR3, the DNA is TGTGCTAGTGGTTTGGTTGTGACCGGGACAGGGGGCTACGAGCAGTACTTC. Its protein is CASGLVVTGTGGYEQYF.

This rearrangement joins TRBV18 to TRBJ1-5; 7 nucleotides match TRBD1. V was clipped by 3 bases and J by 3 bases; unmatched bases: 2. CDR3 size: 14 residues. Germline V CDR1 and CDR2: KGHSH, LQKENI. In nucleotides, the CDR3 is TGTGCCAGCTCACCGGGACAGTACAATCAGCCCCAGCATTTT. This translates into CASSPGQYNQPQHF.

This rearrangement joins TRBV6-1 to TRBJ2-3, with D possibly TRBD1 on 5 matching bases. V was pared by 0 bases and J by 0 bases, with 16 bases between. Germline values: CDR1 MNHNS, CDR2 SASEGT. The CDR3 covers 18 residues. CDR3 in DNA: TGTGCCAGCAGTGAAGCTCTGGGGCGCCCAAGAAGCACAGATACGCAGTATTTT. Translating gives CASSEALGRPRSTDTQYF.

This chain joins TRBV11-2 and TRBJ1-1; 12 bases line up with TRBD1. The CDR3 extends over 16 amino acids. CDR1 and CDR2 from the germline V gene are SGHAT and FQNNGV. Losses at the gene ends were 5 bases for V and 4 bases for J; bases not matched to a gene: 8. The CDR3 DNA reads as TGTGCCAGCAGCCGAGGGACAGGGGGCTCGGGCACTGAAGCTTTCTTT. Amino acids: CASSRGTGGSGTEAFF. Combining the CDR3 with reference TRBV11-2 and TRBJ1-1 gives the whole variable domain EAGVAQSPRYKIIEKRQSVAFWCNPISGHATLYWYQQILGQGPKLLIQFQNNGVVDDSQLPKDRFSAERLKGVDSTLKIQPAKLEDSAVYLCASSRGTGGSGTEAFFGQGTRLTVV.

This clone was seen only once. The J gene is TRBJ2-3, the V gene TRBV3-1 (or the pseudogene TRBV3-2); 8 nucleotides match TRBD2. The CDR3 is made up of 16 amino acids. After removal of 4 bases from V and 1 base from J, the junction contained 7 bases not matched to a gene. Germline CDR1 LGHDT, CDR2 YNNKEL (reference sequence). The DNA for the CDR3 is TGTGCCAGCAGCCTAGGTACAGCGGGGGGCACAGATACGCAGTATTTT. Amino acids: CASSLGTAGGTDTQYF.

The chain uses TRBV9 and TRBJ2-3; D ambiguous. Germline V lookup: CDR1 SGDLS, CDR2 YYNGEE. Trimming left V 4 bases short and J 4 bases short, with 7 bases between. This CDR3 has 12 amino acids. Here the CDR3 reads CASSPVPDTQYF. The CDR3 region has the DNA TGTGCCAGCAGCCCCGTCCCAGATACGCAGTATTTT.

The chain recombines TRBV2 with TRBJ1-1; no reliable D call. The V gene's germline CDR1 is SNHLY and CDR2 FYNNEI. The CDR3 is made up of 12 amino acids. With 7 bases removed from V and 6 bases from J, the gap between germline ends came to 12 bases. The DNA of the CDR3 is TGTGCCAGCAATAGATTGAGGGCTGAAGCTTTCTTT. It codes for CASNRLRAEAFF. Complete variable domain (other parts from reference TRBV2 and TRBJ1-1): EPEVTQTPSHQVTQMGQEVILRCVPISNHLYFYWYRQILGQKVEFLVSFYNNEISEKSEIFDDQFSVERPDGSNFTLKIRSTKLEDSAMYFCASNRLRAEAFFGQGTRLTVV.